Listed here are 19 T cell receptor beta chains from one sample, sequenced in a study of response to subunit inactivated influenza vaccine. A single record per CDR3 protein comes from TCRdb applying MiXCR to the RT-PCR reads. The profile shows approximately 700,000 distinct CDR3 sequences, 11% to 15% of them singletons. The sequencing used PBMCs from blood, collected around 14 days before vaccination. Source of these receptors: a man aged 45-60 years who received an inactivated influenza vaccine.

This chain links TRBV12-3 or TRBV12-4 with TRBJ2-3; a weak D match, TRBD2 (6 bases). Trimming shortened V by 4 bases and J by 8 bases, and 13 bases separated the two germline ends. This CDR3 has 13 amino acids. CDR3 protein: CASSSLSEGTQYF. CDR3 DNA sequence: TGTGCCAGCAGTTCTTTATCGGAGGGTACGCAGTATTTT.

This clonotype has just a few counts. The J gene is TRBJ2-1, the V gene TRBV6-2 or TRBV6-3, with TRBD2 matching over 7 bases. Unmatched junction bases numbered 5, after V lost 8 bases and J lost 4 bases. Germline-derived CDR1 and CDR2 are MNHEY and SVGEGT. CDR3 length: 13 amino acids. CDR3 residues: CASRDSGYNEQFF. The CDR3 DNA reads as TGTGCCAGCCGCGATAGCGGGTACAATGAGCAGTTCTTC.

The J gene is TRBJ2-3, the V gene TRBV12-3 or TRBV12-4; TRBD2 matches 8 bases. The CDR3 spans 16 residues. V was clipped by 7 bases and J by 3 bases; unmatched bases: 12. CDR3 sequence: CASTKRRGGRTDTQYF. CDR3 in DNA: TGTGCCAGCACCAAACGACGGGGGGGGCGAACAGATACGCAGTATTTT.

This clonotype was picked up a small number of times. The conserved closing phenylalanine or tryptophan is absent in this CDR3, likely reflecting a read error. This chain joins TRBV20-1 and TRBJ2-2, with no clear D. Trimming took off 0 bases at V and 2 bases at J, with 13 bases between the two ends. Looked up from germline, CDR1 is DFQATT and CDR2 is SNEGSKA (reference sequence). This CDR3 region has 16 residues. CDR3 protein: CSARDKKQSNTGELFS. CDR3 DNA: TGCAGTGCTAGAGATAAGAAGCAGAGTAACACCGGGGAGCTGTTTTCA.

This clonotype was seen a few times. The chain carries TRBV7-8 and TRBJ1-1; TRBD1 aligns across 7 bases. V dropped 6 bases and J dropped 4; count of bases not matched to a gene: 8. Germline V gene data show CDR1 as SGHVS and CDR2 as FQNEAQ. The CDR3 covers 14 residues. Here the CDR3 reads CASSDLGQFTEAFF. DNA for the CDR3: TGTGCCAGCAGTGACCTGGGACAGTTCACTGAAGCTTTCTTT.

V gene TRBV5-1 combines with J gene TRBJ2-5; possibly TRBD1 or TRBD2 for D (7 bases each). V lost 3 bases and J 0 bases, leaving 15 bases between the germline ends. Germline V gene data show CDR1 as SGHRS and CDR2 as YFSETQ. The CDR3 loop spans 16 amino acids. The CDR3 spells CASSSPQGTNQETQYF. CDR3 DNA: TGCGCCAGCAGCTCCCCACAGGGGACTAACCAAGAGACCCAGTACTTC.

The chain has TRBV6-2 or TRBV6-3 and TRBJ2-1; perhaps D is TRBD1 or TRBD2 (6 bases each). Germline V gene lookup returns CDR1 MNHEY and CDR2 SVGEGT. V shed 0 bases and J shed 15 bases, with 12 bases lying between them. CDR3 length: 12 amino acids. In nucleotides, the CDR3 is TGTGCCAGCAGTTACTCCGGGGGCAGAGGGTTCTTC. Translation: CASSYSGGRGFF.

This clonotype was detected only a few times. This rearrangement joins TRBV5-8 to TRBJ2-2; a weak D match, TRBD2 (6 bases). V gave up 4 bases and J gave up 7 bases, with 20 bases separating them. CDR1 is SGHTS and CDR2 is YDEGEE in the germline V gene. CDR3 size: 16 residues. CDR3 sequence reads: CASSPFLRRASGELFF. CDR3 coding DNA: TGTGCCAGCAGCCCGTTCCTTAGGAGGGCGAGCGGGGAGCTGTTTTTT.

In its sample, this clonotype was seen a few times. The J gene is TRBJ2-5, the V gene TRBV7-2; D not certain. The germline CDR1 and CDR2 sequences are SGHTA and FQGNSA. The CDR3 sequence is 13 residues long. V lost 5 bases to trimming and J lost 1 base, with 8 bases between them. DNA of the CDR3: TGTGCCAGCAGCCCTGTCGCCCAAGAGACCCAGTACTTC. Its translation is CASSPVAQETQYF.

In this sample, this clonotype turned up a few times. The CDR3 DNA is TGCAGTGCTAGAGATATGGTTGAAGCTTTCTTT. It is translated as CSARDMVEAFF. The V call is TRBV20-1, the J call TRBJ1-1; D gene unclear. Germline V gives CDR1 DFQATT, CDR2 SNEGSKA (reference sequence). V lost 0 bases to trimming and J lost 7 bases, with 6 bases between them. The CDR3 has 11 amino acids.

There are a few counts of this clonotype. The chain has TRBV9 and TRBJ1-1; unclear D gene. CDR3 length equals 15 residues. V lost 2 bases, J lost 0 bases, and 11 bases lay in between. Germline V gene lookup returns CDR1 SGDLS and CDR2 YYNGEE. CDR3 DNA sequence: TGTGCCAGCAGCGTGCTGCCGGTAATGAACACTGAAGCTTTCTTT. Amino acids: CASSVLPVMNTEAFF. The variable domain in full, completed from reference TRBV9 and TRBJ1-1, reads DSGVTQTPKHLITATGQRVTLRCSPRSGDLSVYWYQQSLDQGLQFLIQYYNGEERAKGNILERFSAQQFPDLHSELNLSSLELGDSALYFCASSVLPVMNTEAFFGQGTRLTVV.

The chain links TRBV5-6 to TRBJ2-5; 10 nucleotides align to TRBD2. Losses at the gene ends were 4 bases for V and 2 bases for J; bases not matched to a gene: 11. The CDR3 is 17 residues long. The V gene's germline CDR1 is SGHDT and CDR2 YYEEEE. This CDR3 reads CASSPRLAGVEQETQYF. The CDR3 nucleotides read TGTGCCAGCAGCCCGCGCCTAGCGGGGGTAGAACAAGAGACCCAGTACTTC.

This clonotype appeared a few times. The rearrangement links TRBV19 to TRBJ2-3; the D gene is possibly TRBD2 (6 bases). V was clipped by 3 bases and J by 0 bases, with 10 bases between them. The germline CDR1 and CDR2 sequences are LNHDA and SQIVND (reference sequence). The CDR3 is 15 residues long. DNA for the CDR3: TGTGCCAGTAGTATCCGGGGGACTAGCACAGATACGCAGTATTTT. Protein sequence: CASSIRGTSTDTQYF.

This clonotype was recorded many times. The CDR3 DNA follows: TGCGCCAGCGGTAATAGGGACAGCCACAATGAGCAGTTCTTC. It codes for CASGNRDSHNEQFF. The chain recombines TRBV5-1 with TRBJ2-1; 7 positions agree with TRBD1. V dropped 7 bases and J dropped 5; count of bases not matched to a gene: 9. The CDR3 is made up of 14 amino acids. Germline V gene data show CDR1 as SGHRS and CDR2 as YFSETQ.

This clonotype has a count of ten or more. The chain is built from TRBV2 and TRBJ2-3, with 7 nucleotides matching TRBD2. The CDR3 extends over 14 amino acids. CDR1 is SNHLY, CDR2 FYNNEI, per germline. V shed 11 bases, J shed 2 bases, and the junction held 10 bases outside the gene matches. CDR3 sequence reads: CAARGLPNTDTQYF. The CDR3 bases are TGTGCCGCGAGGGGACTACCAAACACAGATACGCAGTATTTT.

This clonotype appeared a few times. The CDR3 region has the DNA TGCGCCAGCAGCCAAATTACAGGGGGCGCTGGGAATTCACCCCTCCACTTT. It codes for CASSQITGGAGNSPLHF. The chain couples TRBV4-3 to TRBJ1-6, with 9 nucleotides matching TRBD1. Germline V CDR1 and CDR2: LGHNA, YSLEER. CDR3 length: 17 amino acids. V dropped 2 bases and J dropped 7; count of bases not matched to a gene: 9.

This chain links TRBV3-1 with TRBJ1-1; 8 nucleotides match TRBD1. CDR1 is LGHDT and CDR2 is YNNKEL in the germline V gene (reference sequence). The CDR3 spans 16 residues. The junction had 5 bases not matched to a gene; V was cut back by 1 base and J by 1 base. DNA for the CDR3: TGTGCCAGCAGCCAAGCATTCAGGGGGCGGAACACTGAAGCTTTCTTT. Amino acids: CASSQAFRGRNTEAFF.

In this sample, this clonotype turned up a few times. The rearrangement uses TRBV24-1 and TRBJ2-2; D remains unclear. The CDR3 length is 17 residues. Looked up from germline, CDR1 is KGHDR and CDR2 is SFDVKD. Trimming left V 5 bases short and J 4 bases short, with 19 bases between. The CDR3 DNA follows: TGTGCCACCAGTGCCCCTTGGGAAGGAAAGCTCACCGGGGAGCTGTTTTTT. It yields the protein CATSAPWEGKLTGELFF.

This clonotype was found a few times. The chain carries TRBV20-1 and TRBJ2-3; 7 bases are a match to TRBD2. The germline V gene has CDR1 DFQATT and CDR2 SNEGSKA (reference sequence). CDR3 length: 14 amino acids. V lost 6 bases to trimming and J lost 3 bases; unmatched junction nucleotides: 9. For the CDR3, the DNA is TGCAGTGCAACCGGGACTACTATGACAGATACGCAGTATTTT. Encoded protein: CSATGTTMTDTQYF.